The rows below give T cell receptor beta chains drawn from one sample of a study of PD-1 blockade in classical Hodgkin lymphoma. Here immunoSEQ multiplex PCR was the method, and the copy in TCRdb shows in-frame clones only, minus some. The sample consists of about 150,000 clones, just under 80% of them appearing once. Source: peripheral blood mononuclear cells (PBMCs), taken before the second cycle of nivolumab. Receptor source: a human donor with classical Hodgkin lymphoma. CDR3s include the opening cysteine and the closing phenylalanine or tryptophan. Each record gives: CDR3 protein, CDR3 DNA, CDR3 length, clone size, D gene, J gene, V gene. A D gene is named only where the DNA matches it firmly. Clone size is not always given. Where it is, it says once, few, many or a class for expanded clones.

CASSVSSGITDTQYF	TGTGCCAGCAGCGTATCCTCGGGGATCACAGATACGCAGTATTTT	15	.	.	TRBJ2-3	TRBV9
CASSSYGPQQPQHF	TGTGCCAGCAGCTCCTACGGACCCCAACAGCCCCAGCATTTT	14	.	.	TRBJ1-5	TRBV7-2
CASSYSIQTGAETQYF	TGTGCCAGCAGTTACTCGATTCAGACAGGGGCAGAGACCCAGTACTTC	16	.	TRBD1	TRBJ2-5	TRBV6-5
CASTRPAGYTDTQYF	TGTGCCAGCACCCGGCCAGCGGGGTACACAGATACGCAGTATTTT	15	.	TRBD2	TRBJ2-3	TRBV28
CASSPLVIDDTQYF	TGCGCCAGCAGCCCCCTCGTAATAGATGATACGCAGTATTTT	14	.	.	TRBJ2-3	TRBV5-1
CASTRSNNEQFF	TGTGCCAGTACCCGCTCTAACAATGAGCAGTTCTTC	12	many	.	TRBJ2-1	TRBV19
CASSPITGPYGYTF	TGTGCCAGCTCACCAATTACAGGGCCCTATGGCTACACCTTC	14	.	.	TRBJ1-2	TRBV18
CASSFGPGLAERNEQFF	TGTGCCAGCAGCTTCGGACCGGGACTAGCGGAGAGAAACGAGCAGTTCTTC	17	.	TRBD2	TRBJ2-1	TRBV7-6
CASSISVGGTWGEQYF	TGTGCCAGTAGTATCTCCGTAGGGGGCACCTGGGGCGAGCAGTACTTC	16	.	TRBD1	TRBJ2-7	TRBV19
CASSSKAAKNIQYF	TGTGCCAGCAGTTCCAAAGCGGCCAAAAACATTCAGTACTTC	14	.	.	TRBJ2-4	TRBV28